Shown below are 18 T cell receptor beta chains from a single sample sequenced in a study of T-cell reconstitution after alpha-beta-depleted transplantation in children. Unique molecular identifiers featured in how the TCRbeta library was prepared. From the PCR reads, TCRdb called clonotypes with MiXCR, one entry per CDR3 protein. Here the sample spans 190,000 or so distinct CDR3 sequences, roughly 6.3% being singletons. Here the sequenced sample was PBMCs, taken before TCRalphabeta/CD19-depleted stem cell transplant. These receptors originate from a girl in the first two years of life with combined immunodeficiency, due to receive a stem cell transplant.

This clonotype was observed many times. The rearrangement joins TRBV20-1 to TRBJ1-2; D is undetermined. The CDR3 covers 14 residues. V was cut by 1 base and J by 7 bases, with 16 bases left in between. In germline, CDR1 is DFQATT, CDR2 SNEGSKA (reference sequence). The CDR3 DNA reads as TGCAGTGCTAGAGTCCCCTCTCCGGGTGGTGGCTACACCTTC. As protein: CSARVPSPGGGYTF.

This CDR3 reads CASSLEAALNEKLFF. CDR3 DNA sequence: TGTGCCAGCAGCTTAGAAGCCGCTTTGAATGAAAAACTGTTTTTT. V usage is TRBV7-2 and J usage is TRBJ1-4; the D is unclear. CDR1 is SGHTA, CDR2 FQGNSA, per germline. The CDR3 is 15 amino acids. Trimming removed 1 base from V and 5 bases from J, with 11 bases in between.

This clonotype was counted ten times or more. The CDR3 loop is CSVEGLRNEAFF. CDR3 sequence (DNA): TGCAGCGTTGAAGGTTTGAGGAACGAAGCTTTCTTT. This chain uses TRBV29-1 with TRBJ1-1; D not resolved. CDR3 length: 12 amino acids. V shed 1 base and J shed 8 bases, with 11 bases lying between them. Germline values: CDR1 SQVTM, CDR2 ANQGSEA.

This clonotype was observed many times. CDR3 DNA: TGCGCCAGCAGCTTGAGCAGGGCGGACACTGAAGCTTTCTTT. Residues: CASSLSRADTEAFF. The chain combines TRBV5-1 with TRBJ1-1; maybe TRBD1 (5 bases). The CDR3 loop spans 14 amino acids. Deletions cut 1 base from V and 3 bases from J, with 10 bases between. Germline assignment: CDR1 SGHRS and CDR2 YFSETQ.

This clonotype was counted a few times. The chain combines TRBV13 with TRBJ2-3; 10 bases fit TRBD2. CDR1 is PRHDT and CDR2 is FYEKMQ in the germline V gene (reference sequence). The CDR3 has 17 amino acids. Unmatched junction bases numbered 9, after V lost 2 bases and J lost 4 bases. The CDR3 DNA follows: TGTGCCAGCAGCTTAACCCGAAGCGGGGGGGACCCAGATACGCAGTATTTT. Translated: CASSLTRSGGDPDTQYF.

Ten or more counts support this clonotype. The chain couples TRBV27 to TRBJ1-5; the match to TRBD1 covers 8 bases. V was clipped by 5 bases and J by 7 bases; unmatched bases: 7. Germline V gene lookup returns CDR1 MNHEY and CDR2 SMNVEV (reference sequence). The CDR3 has 14 amino acids. The CDR3 spells CASSPGQDEQPQHF. The CDR3 region has the DNA TGTGCCAGCAGTCCGGGACAGGACGAACAGCCCCAGCATTTT.

Ten or more counts support this clonotype. The DNA for the CDR3 is TGTGCCAGCAGCTTAGATCGGGACAGGTTTCCCTACGAGCAGTACTTC. Translation: CASSLDRDRFPYEQYF. V is TRBV11-2 and J is TRBJ2-7; 8 bases line up with TRBD1. The CDR3 totals 16 residues. Germline V gives CDR1 SGHAT, CDR2 FQNNGV. V lost 0 bases to trimming and J lost 2 bases; unmatched junction nucleotides: 6.

This clonotype was observed many times. The V gene is TRBV27, the J gene TRBJ1-1, with TRBD1 matching over 7 bases. V shed 5 bases, J shed 1 base, and the junction held 7 bases outside the gene matches. Looked up from germline, CDR1 is MNHEY and CDR2 is SMNVEV (reference sequence). The CDR3 spans 15 residues. This CDR3 reads CASSPWGTENTEAFF. The DNA of the CDR3 is TGTGCCAGCAGTCCTTGGGGGACAGAGAACACTGAAGCTTTCTTT.

This clonotype showed up many times. This chain uses TRBV2 with TRBJ2-7; tentatively, D is TRBD2 (6 bases). Trimming removed 11 bases at V and 4 bases at J, with 15 bases between. The CDR3 has 12 amino acids. Per germline, CDR1 SNHLY and CDR2 FYNNEI. This CDR3 reads CASQLRGYEQYF. The DNA of the CDR3 is TGTGCCTCCCAGTTGCGGGGTTACGAGCAGTACTTC.

A word on this clonotype: The junction differs from germline at one of its ends, possibly a read error. The rearrangement joins TRBV20-1 to TRBJ2-2; TRBD2 aligns across 7 bases. The CDR3 covers 16 residues. Germline V gene data show CDR1 as DFQATT and CDR2 as SNEGSKA (reference sequence). The DNA of the CDR3 is TGCTGTGCTAGAGATCGGGGGAGGGCCGGCACCGGGGAGCTGTTTTTT. Translated, it gives CCARDRGRAGTGELFF.

This clonotype has a count of ten or more. For the CDR3, the DNA is TGTGCCAGCTGGAATCACCGGGACAGAGCCTCCTCTGGAAACACCATATATTTT. Amino acid sequence: CASWNHRDRASSGNTIYF. The chain has TRBV6-2 or TRBV6-3 and TRBJ1-3; 7 bases fit TRBD1. With V trimmed by 8 bases and J by 0 bases, 16 bases remained unmatched. The CDR3 is made up of 18 amino acids. Germline CDR1 is MNHEY and CDR2 is SVGEGT.

This clonotype was observed many times. The DNA of the CDR3 is TGTGCCAGCAGTGAGTCCCTCCGGGGAGGGGATGGCTACACCTTC. This gives the protein CASSESLRGGDGYTF. The chain combines TRBV2 with TRBJ1-2, with D tentatively TRBD1 (5 bases). V was shortened by 3 bases and J by 6 bases, with 17 bases between the two germline ends. There are 15 residues in the CDR3. Germline V gene data show CDR1 as SNHLY and CDR2 as FYNNEI.

This clonotype was observed many times. This chain links TRBV4-2 with TRBJ1-1; no clear D. Germline-derived CDR1 and CDR2 are LGHNA and YNFKEQ. V lost 4 bases, J lost 1 base, and 19 bases lay in between. The CDR3 contains 17 residues. The CDR3 region has the DNA TGTGCCAGCAGCCCGTCCGGCTGGGAGATTTCGAACACTGAAGCTTTCTTT. It encodes CASSPSGWEISNTEAFF.

This clonotype was seen many times. The chain employs TRBV6-1 and TRBJ2-2, with 12 bases fitting TRBD2. Germline V gene lookup returns CDR1 MNHNS and CDR2 SASEGT. J lost 4 bases, V lost 5 bases, and 5 bases had no gene match. This CDR3 has 16 amino acids. CDR3 in amino acids: CASSLAGGPGTGELFF. The CDR3 DNA is TGTGCCAGCAGTCTAGCGGGGGGGCCGGGCACCGGGGAGCTGTTTTTT.

The table lists this clonotype with many counts. J is TRBJ2-1 and V is TRBV20-1, with 10 bases that match TRBD2. Looked up from germline, CDR1 is DFQATT and CDR2 is SNEGSKA (reference sequence). V lost 3 bases and J lost 2; bases outside the gene matches: 10. The CDR3 consists of 17 residues. CDR3 sequence reads: CSASPSGGAIPYNEQFF. DNA of the CDR3: TGCAGTGCTAGTCCGAGCGGGGGGGCAATCCCCTACAATGAGCAGTTCTTC.

The sample holds a few counts of this clonotype. V gene TRBV12-3 or TRBV12-4 combines with J gene TRBJ2-4; TRBD2 aligns across 9 bases. This CDR3 has 19 amino acids. V shed 1 base and J 0 bases; nucleotides not matched to a gene: 10. The CDR3 DNA is TGTGCCAGCAGTTTAGGAGGCCCGCGACTAGCGGTAGCCAAAAACATTCAGTACTTC. This encodes CASSLGGPRLAVAKNIQYF.

This clonotype occurred many times. The CDR3 DNA reads as TGTGCCAGCAGCCCACGGGACGGCTCCTACGAGCAGTACTTC. This translates into CASSPRDGSYEQYF. The chain is built from TRBV7-2 and TRBJ2-7; D might be TRBD1 or TRBD2, each matching 5 bases. Trimming removed 5 bases from V and 0 bases from J, with 11 bases in between. The germline CDR1 and CDR2 sequences are SGHTA and FQGNSA. The CDR3 has 14 amino acids.

This clonotype was counted at least ten times. The rearrangement joins TRBV14 to TRBJ2-3, with 9 bases lining up with TRBD2. Germline CDR1 SGHDN, CDR2 FVKESK. The V and J ends lost 10 bases and 2 bases, in that order; junction bases with no gene match: 13. The CDR3 has 16 amino acids. The DNA for the CDR3 is TGTGCCACCCTAAGCAAGCGGGAGGAAGACACAGATACGCAGTATTTT. This gives the protein CATLSKREEDTDTQYF. Full variable domain (outside the CDR3, taken from reference TRBV14 and TRBJ2-3): EAGVTQFPSHSVIEKGQTVTLRCDPISGHDNLYWYRRVMGKEIKFLLHFVKESKQDESGMPNNRFLAERTGGTYSTLKVQPAELEDSGVYFCATLSKREEDTDTQYFGPGTRLTVL.